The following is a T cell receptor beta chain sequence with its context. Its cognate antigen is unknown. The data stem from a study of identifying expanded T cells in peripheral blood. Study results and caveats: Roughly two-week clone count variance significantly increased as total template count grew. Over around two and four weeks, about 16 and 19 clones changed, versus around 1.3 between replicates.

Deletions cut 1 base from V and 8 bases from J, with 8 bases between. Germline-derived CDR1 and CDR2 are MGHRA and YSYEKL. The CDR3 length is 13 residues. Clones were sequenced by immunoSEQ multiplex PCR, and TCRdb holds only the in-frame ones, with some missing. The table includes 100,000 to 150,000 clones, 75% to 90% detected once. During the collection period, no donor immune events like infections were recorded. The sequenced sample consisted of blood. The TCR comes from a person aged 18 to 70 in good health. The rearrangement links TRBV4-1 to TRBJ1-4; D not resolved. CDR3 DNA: TGCGCCAGCAGCCAAGTCGGGAGGGAAAAACTGTTTTTT. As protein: CASSQVGREKLFF.